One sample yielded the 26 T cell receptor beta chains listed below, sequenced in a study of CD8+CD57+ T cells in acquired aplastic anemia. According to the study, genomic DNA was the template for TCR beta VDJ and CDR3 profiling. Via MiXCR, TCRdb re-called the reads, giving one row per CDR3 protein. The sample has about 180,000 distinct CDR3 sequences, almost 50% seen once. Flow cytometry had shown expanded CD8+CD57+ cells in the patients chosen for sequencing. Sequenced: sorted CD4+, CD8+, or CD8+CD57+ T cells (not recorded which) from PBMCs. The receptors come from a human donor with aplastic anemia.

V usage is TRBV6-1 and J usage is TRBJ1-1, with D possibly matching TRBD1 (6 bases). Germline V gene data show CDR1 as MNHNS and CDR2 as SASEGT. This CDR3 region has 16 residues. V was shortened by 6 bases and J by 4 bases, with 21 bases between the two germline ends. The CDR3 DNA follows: TGTGCCAGCAGGGGGTGGGGTACAGGGACGACCACTGAAGCTTTCTTT. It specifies CASRGWGTGTTTEAFF.

The CDR3 nucleotides are TGTGCCAGTAGCGTTCAGAATTCACCCCTCCACTTT. This gives the protein CASSVQNSPLHF. The genes are TRBV19 and TRBJ1-6, with D hard to call. The CDR3 totals 12 residues. V lost 6 bases and J 7 bases, leaving 7 bases between the germline ends. The germline CDR1 and CDR2 sequences are LNHDA and SQIVND (reference sequence).

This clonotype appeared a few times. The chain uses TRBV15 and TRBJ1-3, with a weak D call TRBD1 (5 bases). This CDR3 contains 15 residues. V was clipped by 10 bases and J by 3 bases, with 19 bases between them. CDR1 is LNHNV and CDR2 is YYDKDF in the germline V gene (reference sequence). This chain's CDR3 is CASSLGQGNGNTIYF. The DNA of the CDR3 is TGTGCCAGCAGTTTGGGGCAGGGCAATGGAAACACCATATATTTT. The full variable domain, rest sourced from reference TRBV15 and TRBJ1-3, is DAMVIQNPRYQVTQFGKPVTLSCSQTLNHNVMYWYQQKSSQAPKLLFHYYDKDFNNEADTPDNFQSRRPNTSFCFLDIRSPGLGDTAMYLCASSLGQGNGNTIYFGEGSWLTVV.

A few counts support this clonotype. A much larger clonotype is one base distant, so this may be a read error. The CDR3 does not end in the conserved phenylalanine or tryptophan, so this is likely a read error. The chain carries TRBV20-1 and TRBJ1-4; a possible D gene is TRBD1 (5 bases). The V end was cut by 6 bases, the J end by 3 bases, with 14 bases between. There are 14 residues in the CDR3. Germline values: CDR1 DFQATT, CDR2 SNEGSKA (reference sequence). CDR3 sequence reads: CSAKQTAPNEKLFS. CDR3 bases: TGCAGTGCCAAACAGACAGCCCCTAATGAAAAACTGTTTTCT.

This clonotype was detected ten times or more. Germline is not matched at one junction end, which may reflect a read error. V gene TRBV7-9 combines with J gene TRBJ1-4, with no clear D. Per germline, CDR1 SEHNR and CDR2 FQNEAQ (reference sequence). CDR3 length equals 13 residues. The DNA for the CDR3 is TGTGCCAGCAGTCCCGATAGTAATCAAAAACTGTTTTTT. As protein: CASSPDSNQKLFF.

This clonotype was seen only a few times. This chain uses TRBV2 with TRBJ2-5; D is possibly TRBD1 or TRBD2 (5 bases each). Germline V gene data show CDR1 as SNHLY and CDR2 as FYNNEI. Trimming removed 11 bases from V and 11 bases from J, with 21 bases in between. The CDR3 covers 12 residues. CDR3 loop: CAFRDGVGMQYF. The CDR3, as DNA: TGTGCCTTCCGGGACGGAGTAGGGATGCAGTACTTC. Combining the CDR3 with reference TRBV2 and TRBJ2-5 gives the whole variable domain EPEVTQTPSHQVTQMGQEVILRCVPISNHLYFYWYRQILGQKVEFLVSFYNNEISEKSEIFDDQFSVERPDGSNFTLKIRSTKLEDSAMYFCAFRDGVGMQYFGPGTRLLVL.

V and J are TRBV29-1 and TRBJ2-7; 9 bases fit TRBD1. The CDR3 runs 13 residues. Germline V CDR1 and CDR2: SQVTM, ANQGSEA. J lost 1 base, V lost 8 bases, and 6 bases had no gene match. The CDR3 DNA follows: TGCAGCTCGACCGGGACAGGGTCCTACGAGCAGTACTTC. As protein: CSSTGTGSYEQYF.

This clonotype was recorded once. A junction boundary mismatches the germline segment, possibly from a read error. The DNA of the CDR3 is TGTGCCACCAGTGACCCGGGGCCGGTAGGGACAGACACGCAGTATTTT. It is translated as CATSDPGPVGTDTQYF. The genes are TRBV24-1 and TRBJ2-3; 7 positions agree with TRBD1. Germline CDR1 reads KGHDR; CDR2 reads SFDVKD. This CDR3 region has 16 residues.

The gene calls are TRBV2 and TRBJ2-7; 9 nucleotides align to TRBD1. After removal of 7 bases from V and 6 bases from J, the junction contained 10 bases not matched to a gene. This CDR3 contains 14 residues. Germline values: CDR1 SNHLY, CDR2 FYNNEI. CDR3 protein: CASTPGQGGLEQYF. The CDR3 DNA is TGTGCCAGCACCCCGGGACAGGGAGGCCTCGAGCAGTACTTC.

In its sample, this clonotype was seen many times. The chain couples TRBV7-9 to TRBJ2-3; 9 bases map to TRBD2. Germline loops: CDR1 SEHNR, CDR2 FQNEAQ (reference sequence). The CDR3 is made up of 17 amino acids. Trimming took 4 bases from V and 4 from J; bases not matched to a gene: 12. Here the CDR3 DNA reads TGTGCCAGCAGCTCCAGACCGGGACTAGCATCGTCAGATACGCAGTATTTT. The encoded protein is CASSSRPGLASSDTQYF.

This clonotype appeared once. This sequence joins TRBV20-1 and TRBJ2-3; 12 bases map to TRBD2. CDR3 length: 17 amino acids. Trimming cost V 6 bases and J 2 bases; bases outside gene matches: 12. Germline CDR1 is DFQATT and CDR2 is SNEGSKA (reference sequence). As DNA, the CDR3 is TGCAGTGCAAGCCTAGCGGGGGGGCAGGAGGACACAGATACGCAGTATTTT. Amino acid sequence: CSASLAGGQEDTDTQYF.

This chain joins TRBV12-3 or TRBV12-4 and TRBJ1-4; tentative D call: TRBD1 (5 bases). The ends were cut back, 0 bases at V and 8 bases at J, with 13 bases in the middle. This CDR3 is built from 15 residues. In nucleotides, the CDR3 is TGTGCCAGCAGTTTAGCCCCGGCAGGGCGGGAAAAACTGTTTTTT. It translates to CASSLAPAGREKLFF.

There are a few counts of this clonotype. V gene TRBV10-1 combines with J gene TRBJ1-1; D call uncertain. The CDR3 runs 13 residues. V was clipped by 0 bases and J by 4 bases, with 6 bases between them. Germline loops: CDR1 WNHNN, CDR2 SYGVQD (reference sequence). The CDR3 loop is CASSESWGTEAFF. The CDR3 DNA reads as TGCGCCAGCAGTGAGTCATGGGGCACTGAAGCTTTCTTT.

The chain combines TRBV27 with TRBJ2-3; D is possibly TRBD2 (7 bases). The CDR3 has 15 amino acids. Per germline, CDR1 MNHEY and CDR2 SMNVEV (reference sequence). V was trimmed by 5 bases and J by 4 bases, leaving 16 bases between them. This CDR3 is CASSRGGSWADTQYF. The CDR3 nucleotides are TGTGCCAGCAGTAGGGGGGGGTCTTGGGCAGATACGCAGTATTTT.

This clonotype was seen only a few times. CDR3 coding DNA: TGCAGTGCACGGACTAGCGGTAACACCGGGGAGCTGTTTTTT. Encoded protein: CSARTSGNTGELFF. This chain uses TRBV20-1 with TRBJ2-2; 10 positions agree with TRBD2. The CDR3 has 14 residues. CDR1 DFQATT and CDR2 SNEGSKA come from the germline V gene (reference sequence). Trimming removed 6 bases from V and 2 bases from J; junction bases left unmatched: 3.

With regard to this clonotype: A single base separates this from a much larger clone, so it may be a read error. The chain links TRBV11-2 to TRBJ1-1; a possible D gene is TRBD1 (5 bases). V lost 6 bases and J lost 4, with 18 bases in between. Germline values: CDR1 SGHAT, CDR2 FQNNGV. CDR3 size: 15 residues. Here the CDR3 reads CASRRTGRGFTEAFF. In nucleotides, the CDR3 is TGTGCCAGCAGACGCACGGGACGGGGTTTCACTGAAGCTTTCTTT.

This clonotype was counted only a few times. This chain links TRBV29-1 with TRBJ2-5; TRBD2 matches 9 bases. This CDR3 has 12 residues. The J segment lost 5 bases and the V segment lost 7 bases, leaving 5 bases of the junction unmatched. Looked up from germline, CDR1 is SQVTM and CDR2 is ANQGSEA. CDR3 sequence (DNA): TGCAGCGGCGGGAGGGGGGAGGAGACCCAGTACTTC. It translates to CSGGRGEETQYF. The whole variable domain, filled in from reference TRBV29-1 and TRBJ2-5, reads SAVISQKPSRDICQRGTSLTIQCQVDSQVTMMFWYRQQPGQSLTLIATANQGSEATYESGFVIDKFPISRPNLTFSTLTVSNMSPEDSSIYLCSGGRGEETQYFGPGTRLLVL.

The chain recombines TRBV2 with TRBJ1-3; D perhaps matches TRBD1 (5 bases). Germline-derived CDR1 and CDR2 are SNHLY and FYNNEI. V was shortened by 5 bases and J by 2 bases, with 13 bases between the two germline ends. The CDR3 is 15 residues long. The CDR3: CASSRGRETGNTIYF. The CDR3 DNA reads TGTGCCAGCAGTAGGGGCAGGGAGACTGGAAACACCATATATTTT. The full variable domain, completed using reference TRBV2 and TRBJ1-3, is EPEVTQTPSHQVTQMGQEVILRCVPISNHLYFYWYRQILGQKVEFLVSFYNNEISEKSEIFDDQFSVERPDGSNFTLKIRSTKLEDSAMYFCASSRGRETGNTIYFGEGSWLTVV.

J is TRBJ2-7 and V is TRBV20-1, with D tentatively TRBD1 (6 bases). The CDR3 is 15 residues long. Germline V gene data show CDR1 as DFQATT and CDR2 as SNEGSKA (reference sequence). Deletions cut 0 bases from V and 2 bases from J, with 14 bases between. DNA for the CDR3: TGCAGTGCTAGAGATCCGACAGGCGTCACCTACGAGCAGTACTTC. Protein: CSARDPTGVTYEQYF.

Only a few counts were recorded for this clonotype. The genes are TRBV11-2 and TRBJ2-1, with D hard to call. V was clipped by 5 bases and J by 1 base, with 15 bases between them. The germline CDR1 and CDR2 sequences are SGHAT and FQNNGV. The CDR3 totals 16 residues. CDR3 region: CASSPRDRLSYNEQFF. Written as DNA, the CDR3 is TGTGCCAGCAGCCCAAGGGATCGGCTTTCCTACAATGAGCAGTTCTTC.

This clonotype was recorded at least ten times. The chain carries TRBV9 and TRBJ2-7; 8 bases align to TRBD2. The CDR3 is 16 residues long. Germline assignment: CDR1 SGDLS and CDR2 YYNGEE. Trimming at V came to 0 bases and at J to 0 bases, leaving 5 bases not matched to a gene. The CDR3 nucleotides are TGTGCCAGCAGCGTAGAGGGCGGGGGGCTCTCCTACGAGCAGTACTTC. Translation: CASSVEGGGLSYEQYF.

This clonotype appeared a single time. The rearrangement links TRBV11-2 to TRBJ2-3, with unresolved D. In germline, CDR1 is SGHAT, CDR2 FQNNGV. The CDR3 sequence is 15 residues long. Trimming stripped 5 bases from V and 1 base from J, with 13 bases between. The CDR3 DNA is TGTGCCAGCAGCCCCATACTACGGGGCACAGATACGCAGTATTTT. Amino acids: CASSPILRGTDTQYF. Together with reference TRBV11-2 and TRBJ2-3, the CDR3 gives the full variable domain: EAGVAQSPRYKIIEKRQSVAFWCNPISGHATLYWYQQILGQGPKLLIQFQNNGVVDDSQLPKDRFSAERLKGVDSTLKIQPAKLEDSAVYLCASSPILRGTDTQYFGPGTRLTVL.

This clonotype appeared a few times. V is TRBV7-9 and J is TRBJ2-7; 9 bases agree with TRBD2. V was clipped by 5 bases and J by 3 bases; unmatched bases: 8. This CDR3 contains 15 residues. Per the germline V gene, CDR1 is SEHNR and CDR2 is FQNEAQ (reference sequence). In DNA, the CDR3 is TGTGCCAGCAGCCCGTATAGCGGGAGCATCTACGAGCAGTACTTC. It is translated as CASSPYSGSIYEQYF.

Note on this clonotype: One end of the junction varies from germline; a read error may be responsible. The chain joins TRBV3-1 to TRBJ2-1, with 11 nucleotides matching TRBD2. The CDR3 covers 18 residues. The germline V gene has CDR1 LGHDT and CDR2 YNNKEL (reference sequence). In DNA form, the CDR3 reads TGTGCCCGCAGCCAAGCCGGCCTAGCGGGGGGCCTTAACAATGAGCAGTTCTTC. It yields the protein CARSQAGLAGGLNNEQFF.

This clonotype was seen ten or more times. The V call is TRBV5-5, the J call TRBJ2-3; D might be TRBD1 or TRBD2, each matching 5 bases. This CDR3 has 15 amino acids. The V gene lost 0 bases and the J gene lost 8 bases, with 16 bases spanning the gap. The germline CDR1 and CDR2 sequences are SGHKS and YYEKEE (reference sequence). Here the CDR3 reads CASSLVQGGAGTQYF. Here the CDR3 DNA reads TGTGCCAGCAGCTTGGTCCAGGGTGGGGCGGGTACGCAGTATTTT.

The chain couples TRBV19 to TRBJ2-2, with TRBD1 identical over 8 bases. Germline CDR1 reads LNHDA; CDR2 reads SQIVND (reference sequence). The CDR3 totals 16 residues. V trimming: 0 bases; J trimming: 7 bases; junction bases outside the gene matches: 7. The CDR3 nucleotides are TGTGCCAGTAGTATAGACAGGGGGCGCATCAGCGGGGAGCTGTTTTTT. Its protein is CASSIDRGRISGELFF.